The 10 T cell receptor beta chains presented below share a single source sample, sequenced in a study of regulatory T cells in long-lasting Graves disease (dated by TCRdb to the early 2020s). The sample's time point label, in plain terms: newly diagnosed GD, antithyroid drugs for less than 3 months. For both TCR sequencing and RNA sequencing, RNA was extracted from PBMCs using TRIzol. Libraries came from multiplex PCR. The listed sequencing device is Illumina HiSeq 4000. iRepertoire HTBI primers and Arm-PCR amplification of CDR3 regions were used to construct TCR beta libraries. Using fastp at Q25 and MiXCR, TCRdb reprocessed the public reads and kept productive beta chains. Rows with one shared CDR3 protein collapse into an entry with the most common genes and DNA. Present in this sample are over 450,000 distinct CDR3 sequences, about 11% of which were seen just once. The top ten clonotypes cover roughly 8.9% of the sample.

Another study also made use of these data, one on T cells in Graves' hyperthyroidism and ophthalmopathy.

The sample consisted of peripheral blood mononuclear cells (PBMCs), taken at new diagnosis, from a patient treated with antithyroid drugs. The receptors originated from a woman in her 30s with Graves disease. Donor details come from another sample of the same person, matched by shared clones.

The chain employs TRBV25-1 and TRBJ2-2; 11 bases fit TRBD1. Germline V lookup: CDR1 MGHDK, CDR2 SYGVNS. The CDR3 is made up of 16 amino acids. Germline trimming cut 7 bases from V and 5 bases from J; bases unmatched to any gene: 9. For the CDR3, the DNA is TGTGCCAGCAAACCCCCCGGGACAGGGGGGACCGGGGAGCTGTTTTTT. Translating gives CASKPPGTGGTGELFF.

This clonotype was counted ten times or more. A junction end diverges from the germline sequence, so it may reflect a read error. This chain links TRBV5-1 with TRBJ2-6; tentative D call: TRBD1 (5 bases). In germline, CDR1 is SGHRS, CDR2 YFSETQ. CDR3 size: 14 residues. The CDR3 bases are TGTGCCAGCAGCCCAGGGTCTGGGGCCAACGTCCTGACTTTC. Its translation is CASSPGSGANVLTF.

The table lists this clonotype with many counts. The chain employs TRBV5-1 and TRBJ2-2, with TRBD1 matching 8 bases. Unmatched junction bases numbered 9, after V lost 5 bases and J lost 3 bases. The CDR3 covers 16 residues. Germline CDR1 SGHRS, CDR2 YFSETQ. The CDR3 DNA is TGCGCCAGCAGTTTTGGACAGGGAACTGACACCGGGGAGCTGTTTTTT. Translating it yields CASSFGQGTDTGELFF.

This clonotype occurred many times. The rearrangement joins TRBV11-2 to TRBJ2-1, with 12 bases fitting TRBD2. Germline CDR1 and CDR2: SGHAT and FQNNGV. J was trimmed by 9 bases and V by 5 bases; bases with no gene match: 8. This CDR3 is 15 amino acids long. The CDR3 region has the DNA TGTGCCAGCAGCAACCAACTAGCGGGAGGAAGTGAGCAGTTCTTC. It translates to CASSNQLAGGSEQFF.

This clonotype was detected ten times or more. DNA of the CDR3: TGTGCCAGCAGCTCAGAAGGGGGCGTTAACACTGAAGCTTTCTTT. Protein: CASSSEGGVNTEAFF. This chain joins TRBV7-2 and TRBJ1-1; 7 bases map to TRBD1. This CDR3 region has 15 residues. Looked up from germline, CDR1 is SGHTA and CDR2 is FQGNSA. The ends lost 4 bases at V and 2 bases at J; junction bases unmatched: 7.

There are many counts of this clonotype. This chain uses TRBV12-3 or TRBV12-4 with TRBJ1-1; 7 bases fit TRBD1. The CDR3 length is 12 residues. V was pared by 5 bases and J by 6 bases, with 3 bases of the junction left unmatched. In nucleotides, the CDR3 is TGTGCCAGCAGTCGGGACAGCTCTGAAGCTTTCTTT. Residues: CASSRDSSEAFF.

This clonotype showed up many times. The genes are TRBV7-9 and TRBJ2-7, with 7 positions matching TRBD2. This CDR3 comprises 15 residues. Unmatched junction bases numbered 10, after V lost 1 base and J lost 7 bases. Germline V gene sequence: CDR1 SEHNR, CDR2 FQNEAQ (reference sequence). The CDR3 sequence is CASSLDQRESREQYF. The CDR3 DNA is TGTGCCAGCAGCTTAGATCAGCGGGAATCGCGGGAGCAGTACTTC.

This clonotype was picked up many times. V usage is TRBV7-3 and J usage is TRBJ2-7; perhaps D is TRBD1 or TRBD2 (5 bases each). Trimming left V 3 bases short and J 5 bases short, with 11 bases between. Per germline, CDR1 SGHTA and CDR2 FQGTGA. CDR3 size: 13 residues. The CDR3 sequence: CASSLAQGDEQYF. CDR3 nucleotides: TGTGCCAGCAGCTTGGCTCAGGGAGACGAGCAGTACTTC.

This chain joins TRBV6-2 or TRBV6-3 and TRBJ1-5; D unresolved. The CDR3 sequence is 16 residues long. V gave up 0 bases and J gave up 7 bases, with 16 bases separating them. Per germline, CDR1 MNHEY and CDR2 SVGEGT. The CDR3 loop is CASSYSGSPQNQPQHF. As DNA, the CDR3 is TGTGCCAGCAGTTACTCGGGGTCGCCCCAGAACCAGCCCCAGCATTTT.

This clonotype was detected many times. The genes are TRBV5-8 and TRBJ2-7; TRBD1 aligns across 7 bases. The germline gives CDR1 SGHTS, CDR2 YDEGEE. The CDR3 has 16 residues. The ends lost 1 base at V and 9 bases at J; junction bases unmatched: 16. This CDR3 reads CASSLSGTETTWGQYF. The CDR3 DNA reads as TGTGCCAGCAGCTTGAGTGGGACAGAGACCACCTGGGGGCAGTACTTC.